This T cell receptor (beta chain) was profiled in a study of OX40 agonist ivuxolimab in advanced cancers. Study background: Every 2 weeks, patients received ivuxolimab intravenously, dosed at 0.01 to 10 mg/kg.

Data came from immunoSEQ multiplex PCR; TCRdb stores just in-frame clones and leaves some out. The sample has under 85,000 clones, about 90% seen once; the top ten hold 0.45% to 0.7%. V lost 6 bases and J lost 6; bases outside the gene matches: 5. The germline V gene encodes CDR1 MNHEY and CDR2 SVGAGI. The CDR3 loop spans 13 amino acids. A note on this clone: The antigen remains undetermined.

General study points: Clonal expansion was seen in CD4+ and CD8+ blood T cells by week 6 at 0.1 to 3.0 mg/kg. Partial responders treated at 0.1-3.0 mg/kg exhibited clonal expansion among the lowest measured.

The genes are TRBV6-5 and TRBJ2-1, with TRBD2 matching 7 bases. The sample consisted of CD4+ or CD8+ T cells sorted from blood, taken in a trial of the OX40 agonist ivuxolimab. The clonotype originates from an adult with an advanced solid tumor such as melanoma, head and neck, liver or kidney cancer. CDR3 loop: CASSRGLTNEQFF. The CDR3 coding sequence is TGTGCCAGCAGCCGGGGACTAACCAATGAGCAGTTCTTC.